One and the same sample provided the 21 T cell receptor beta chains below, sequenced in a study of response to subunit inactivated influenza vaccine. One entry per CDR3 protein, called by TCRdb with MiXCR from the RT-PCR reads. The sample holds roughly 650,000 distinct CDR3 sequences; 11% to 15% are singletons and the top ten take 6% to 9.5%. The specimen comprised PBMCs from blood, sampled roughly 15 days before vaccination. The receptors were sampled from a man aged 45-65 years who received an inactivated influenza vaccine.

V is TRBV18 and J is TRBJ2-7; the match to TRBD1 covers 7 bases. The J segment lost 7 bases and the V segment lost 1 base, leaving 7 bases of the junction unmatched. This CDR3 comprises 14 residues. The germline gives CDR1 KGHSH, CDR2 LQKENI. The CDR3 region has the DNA TGTGCCAGCTCACCACAGGGGGCAGCGGCTGAGCAGTACTTC. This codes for CASSPQGAAAEQYF.

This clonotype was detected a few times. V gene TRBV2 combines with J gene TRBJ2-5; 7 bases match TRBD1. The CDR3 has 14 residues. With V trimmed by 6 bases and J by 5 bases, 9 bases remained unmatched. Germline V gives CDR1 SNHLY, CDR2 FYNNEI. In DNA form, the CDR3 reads TGTGCCAGCAGGGATAGGGGGCTCGGGGAGACCCAGTACTTC. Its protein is CASRDRGLGETQYF.

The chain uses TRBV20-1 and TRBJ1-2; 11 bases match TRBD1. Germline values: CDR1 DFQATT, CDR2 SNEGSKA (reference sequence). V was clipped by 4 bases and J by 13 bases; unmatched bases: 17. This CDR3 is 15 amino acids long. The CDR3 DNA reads TGCAGTGCTACGGACAGGGGGCCAGATCCCGGTCGCGGCACCTTC. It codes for CSATDRGPDPGRGTF.

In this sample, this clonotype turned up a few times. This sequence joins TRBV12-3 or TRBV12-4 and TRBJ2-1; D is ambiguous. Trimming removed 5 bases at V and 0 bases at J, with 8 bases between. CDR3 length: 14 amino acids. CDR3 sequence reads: CASSPFSSYNEQFF. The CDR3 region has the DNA TGTGCCAGCAGTCCCTTTAGCTCCTACAATGAGCAGTTCTTC.

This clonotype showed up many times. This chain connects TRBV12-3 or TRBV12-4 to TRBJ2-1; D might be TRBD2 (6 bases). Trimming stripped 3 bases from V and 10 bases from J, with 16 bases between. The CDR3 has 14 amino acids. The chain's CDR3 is CASSFLKGRDEQFF. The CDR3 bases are TGTGCCAGCAGTTTCCTAAAAGGGCGGGACGAGCAGTTCTTC.

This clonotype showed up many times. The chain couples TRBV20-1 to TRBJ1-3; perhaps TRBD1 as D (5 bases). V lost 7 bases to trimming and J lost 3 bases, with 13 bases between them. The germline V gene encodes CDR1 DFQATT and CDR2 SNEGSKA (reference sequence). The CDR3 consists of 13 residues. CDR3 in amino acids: CSGTTGLGNTIYF. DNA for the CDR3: TGCAGTGGGACTACAGGCCTTGGAAACACCATATATTTT.

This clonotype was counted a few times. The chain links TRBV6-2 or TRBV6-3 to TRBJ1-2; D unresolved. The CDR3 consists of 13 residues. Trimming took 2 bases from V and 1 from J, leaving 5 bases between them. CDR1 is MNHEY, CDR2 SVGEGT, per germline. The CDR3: CASSYVINYGYTF. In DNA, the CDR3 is TGTGCCAGCAGTTACGTTATTAACTATGGCTACACCTTC.

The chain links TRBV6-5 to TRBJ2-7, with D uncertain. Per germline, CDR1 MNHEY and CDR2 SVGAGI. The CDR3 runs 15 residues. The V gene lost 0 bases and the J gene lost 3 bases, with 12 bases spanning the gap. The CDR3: CASSYSGEFYYEQYF. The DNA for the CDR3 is TGTGCCAGCAGTTACTCCGGCGAATTCTACTACGAGCAGTACTTC.

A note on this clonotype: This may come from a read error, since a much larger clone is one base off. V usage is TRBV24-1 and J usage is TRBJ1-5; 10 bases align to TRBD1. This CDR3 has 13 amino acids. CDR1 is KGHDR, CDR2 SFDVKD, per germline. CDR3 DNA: TGTGCCACAGGACAGGGGGGCAATCAGCCCCAGCAGTTT. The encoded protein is CATGQGGNQPQQF.

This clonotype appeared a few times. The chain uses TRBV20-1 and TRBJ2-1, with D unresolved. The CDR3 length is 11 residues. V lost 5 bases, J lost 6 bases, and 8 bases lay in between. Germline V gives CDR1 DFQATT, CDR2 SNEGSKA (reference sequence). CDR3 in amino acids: CSASRVNEQFF. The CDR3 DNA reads TGCAGTGCTTCTAGGGTCAATGAGCAGTTCTTC.

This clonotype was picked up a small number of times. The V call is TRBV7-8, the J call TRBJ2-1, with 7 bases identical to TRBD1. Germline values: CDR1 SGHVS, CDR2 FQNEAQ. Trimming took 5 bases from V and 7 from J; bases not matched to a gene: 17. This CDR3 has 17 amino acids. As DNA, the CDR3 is TGTGCCAGCAGCCCACTTTCCCCAAGACAGGGTAATAATGAGCAGTTCTTC. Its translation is CASSPLSPRQGNNEQFF.

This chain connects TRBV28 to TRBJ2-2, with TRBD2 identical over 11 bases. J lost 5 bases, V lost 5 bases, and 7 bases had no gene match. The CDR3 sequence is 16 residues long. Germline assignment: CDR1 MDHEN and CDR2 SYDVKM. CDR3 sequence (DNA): TGTGCCAGCAGTGCACTAGCGGGAGTTGGGACCGGGGAGCTGTTTTTT. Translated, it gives CASSALAGVGTGELFF.

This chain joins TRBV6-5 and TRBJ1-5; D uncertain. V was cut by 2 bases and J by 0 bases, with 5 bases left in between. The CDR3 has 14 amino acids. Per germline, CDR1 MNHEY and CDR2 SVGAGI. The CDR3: CASSYGRSNQPQHF. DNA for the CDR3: TGTGCCAGCAGTTACGGACGTAGCAATCAGCCCCAGCATTTT.

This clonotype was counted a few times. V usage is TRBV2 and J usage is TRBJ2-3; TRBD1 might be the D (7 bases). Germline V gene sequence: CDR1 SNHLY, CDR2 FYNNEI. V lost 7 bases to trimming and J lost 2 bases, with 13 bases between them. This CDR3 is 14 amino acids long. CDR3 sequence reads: CASKRGTDTDTQYF. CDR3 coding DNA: TGTGCCAGCAAGCGCGGGACAGACACAGATACGCAGTATTTT.

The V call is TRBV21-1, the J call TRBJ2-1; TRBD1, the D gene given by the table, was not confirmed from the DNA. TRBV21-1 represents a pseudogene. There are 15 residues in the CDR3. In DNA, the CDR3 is TGTGCCAGCAGTACAGGGGGGAAGAATCGCAATGAGCAGTTCTTC. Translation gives CASSTGGKNRNEQFF.

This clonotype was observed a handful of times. The CDR3 DNA follows: TGCAGTGCAAAGAGGAATAGCGGGGGGCCCCGTGGCGAGCAGTACTTC. It yields the protein CSAKRNSGGPRGEQYF. The chain links TRBV20-1 to TRBJ2-7, with 10 bases fitting TRBD2. Germline CDR1 reads DFQATT; CDR2 reads SNEGSKA (reference sequence). The CDR3 has 16 residues. Trimming cost V 6 bases and J 6 bases; bases outside gene matches: 17.

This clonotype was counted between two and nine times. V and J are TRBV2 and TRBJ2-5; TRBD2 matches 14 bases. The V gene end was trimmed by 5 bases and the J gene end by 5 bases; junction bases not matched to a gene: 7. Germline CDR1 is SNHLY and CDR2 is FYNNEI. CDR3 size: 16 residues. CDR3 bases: TGTGCCAGCAGTTCCGGGACTAGCGGGAGTATCGAGACCCAGTACTTC. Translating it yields CASSSGTSGSIETQYF.

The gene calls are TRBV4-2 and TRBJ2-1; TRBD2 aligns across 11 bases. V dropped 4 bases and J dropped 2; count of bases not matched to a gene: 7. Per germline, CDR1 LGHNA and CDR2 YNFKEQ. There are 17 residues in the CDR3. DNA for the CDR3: TGTGCCAGCAGCCCACGACTAGCGGGGAACCCCTACAATGAGCAGTTCTTC. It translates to CASSPRLAGNPYNEQFF.

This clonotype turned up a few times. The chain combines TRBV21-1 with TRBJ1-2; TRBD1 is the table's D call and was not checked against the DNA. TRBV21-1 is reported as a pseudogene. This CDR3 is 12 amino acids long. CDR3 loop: CASSETGEGYTF. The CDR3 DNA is TGTGCCAGCAGCGAGACAGGGGAGGGCTACACCTTC.

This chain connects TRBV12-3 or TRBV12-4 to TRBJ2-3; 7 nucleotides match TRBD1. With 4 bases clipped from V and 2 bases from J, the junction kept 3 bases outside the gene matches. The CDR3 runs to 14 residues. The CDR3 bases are TGTGCCAGCAGTTCTGACAGGGACACAGATACGCAGTATTTT. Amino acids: CASSSDRDTDTQYF.

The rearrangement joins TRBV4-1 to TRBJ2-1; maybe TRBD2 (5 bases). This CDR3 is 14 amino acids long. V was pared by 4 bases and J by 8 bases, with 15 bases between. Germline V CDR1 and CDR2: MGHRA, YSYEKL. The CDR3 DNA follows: TGCGCCAGCAGCCTCGGACTTGGGATTTATGAGCAGTTCTTC. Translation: CASSLGLGIYEQFF.